The T cell receptor beta chain under discussion was sequenced for a study of blood T cell repertoires in COVID-19 (TCRdb year 2020). The study in broad terms: The collaborator samples originated in the United States, Italy and Spain and spanned the acute and convalescent phases of COVID-19. The material from the prospective study consisted of cDNA or gDNA derived from T cells, B-cell-depleted T cells, or PBMCs. The dataset comprised deeply sampled blood TCRbeta repertoires from subjects exposed to, actively infected with, or recovered from COVID-19. The repertoires were released in a freely available public database meant as a resource for research on the immune response to SARS-CoV-2. The samples were drawn from the first 160 participants of the ongoing ImmuneRACE study and from 1,254 subjects provided by 6 global collaborators. Sample metadata almost always included a de-identified subject ID, COVID-19 status, age in years and sex. Where available, HLA class I and class II types were obtained from metadata supplied by the sample provider rather than from assay-based typing. Results the study describes overall, beyond this receptor: The quantity of clinical and demographic metadata differed by source and by participant and was supplied without curation.

TCRbeta CDR3 regions were amplified from genomic DNA by means of the immunoSEQ Assay, a bias-controlled multiplex PCR. The authors' analysis ran thus. Within the assay, amplification of reference gene primers was used to estimate how many nucleated cells each sample contained. Sequence reads were collapsed and filtered to measure the absolute abundance of every unique TCRbeta CDR3 rearrangement. For each sample, productive Simpson clonality was calculated as the square root of Simpson's diversity index over productive rearrangements. TCRdb provides this immuneACCESS table in a form limited to in-frame rearrangements. Some clones are lacking; in checked studies, under half of them reflect an unresolved V gene, and why the rest are absent is not known. The V and J calls and clone size are taken from that table; D and trimming were inferred from the DNA. The sample table contains tens of thousands of clones; only one count was recorded for about 90% of them. The ten top clones hold roughly 6% of the sample.

Taken from the germline V gene (reference sequence), the CDR1 and CDR2 loops are SGHAT and FQDESV. V lost 1 base and J lost 1 base; the stretch between them is 10 bases long. There are 15 amino acids in the CDR3, from cysteine to phenylalanine inclusive. Only the CDR3 DNA stays, 45 bases, in frame from base 1. Regarding this clone: The antigen this receptor binds is unknown. No per-base quality is available; no much larger clone lies one base away.

Collaborating institutions collected whole blood in K2EDTA tubes following their own protocols. Collaborator samples were shipped for TCRbeta analysis as frozen whole blood, isolated PBMCs, or DNA extracted from either sample type. Sequenced material: peripheral blood. The sequence derives from a human donor in a cohort sampled during active COVID-19. The rearrangement joined TRBV11-1 to TRBJ1-2; a weak D assignment points to TRBD1 (5 bases agree). In nucleotide form, the sequence is TGTGCCAGCAGCTTAGGACAGATAGATAACTATGGCTACACCTTC. This encodes CASSLGQIDNYGYTF.